The clone carrying this T cell receptor beta chain was seen a few times. TCRdb called the reads again in MiXCR, with one record for every CDR3 protein. Here the sample spans about 600,000 distinct CDR3 sequences, 24% being singletons. These data belong to a study of T cell repertoires in cytomegalovirus infection. This TCR was sampled from a human donor in good health (CMV status not recorded). Some clones in this sample may be carry-over from other donors' samples. Sequenced material: CD8+ T cells from PBMCs.

The CDR3 DNA follows: TGCAGTGCTAGAGATTCGGAGGGCAGGAACACTGAAGCTTTCTTT. It encodes CSARDSEGRNTEAFF. This rearrangement joins TRBV20-1 to TRBJ1-1; D unresolved. Trimming shortened V by 0 bases and J by 1 base, and 12 bases separated the two germline ends. The CDR3 totals 15 residues. The germline gives CDR1 DFQATT, CDR2 SNEGSKA (reference sequence).